This T cell receptor beta chain was found in a study of shared T cell receptors in the human thymus (dated by TCRdb to the early 2020s). At the level of the whole study: The study examined how self-reactive, shared T-cell receptor alpha chains are generated in the human thymus.

Library method: the immunoSEQ multiplex PCR assay. TCRdb stores this immuneACCESS table with in-frame sequences only. Part of the clones is absent; in the studies checked, under half of the shortfall reflects unresolved V genes, and no reason is known for the rest. The sample table shows 700,000 to 750,000 clones, and around 85% are seen once. Of the sample, roughly 0.01% is held by the ten largest clones. About this clone: The target of this receptor is not known. Base quality data are lacking; no much larger clone is found one base away.

Taken from cysteine to phenylalanine, the CDR3 has 17 residues. Here the CDR3 DNA is all that survives: 51 bases in frame from base 1. CDR1 SGHAT and CDR2 FQNNGV were looked up in the germline V gene. The germline V and J ends show losses of 5 bases and 4 bases respectively, and no gene match explains 12 bases of the junction. The same data also went into a second study, on human thymus T cells. As the second study states: Immunologically healthy infants undergoing open corrective cardiac surgery for congenital heart defects in Finland were used as donors. Thymus tissue was collected as surgical resects that were removed during corrective cardiac surgery. Both the thymic and the peripheral blood repertoires appeared to show biased V and J gene segment usage. According to the related research, thymic TCR repertoires were highly overlapping among unrelated individuals. The study used roughly 8 infant thymus samples plus four related peripheral blood samples to characterize TCR alpha and beta repertoires. Donor ages ranged from about 7 to 244 days, and the cohort comprised five to seven male and a couple of female infants. After being mechanically released from the tissue, thymocytes were kept at -70 degrees C in pellets of about 9-32 million cells. A QIAsymphony instrument was used to extract genomic DNA from the frozen cell pellets. TCRB and TCRAD loci were amplified from a standardized quantity of quality-controlled genomic DNA using the immunoSEQ multiplex PCR assay. The amplicons spanned the V(D)J region and were long enough to cover the CDR3 and allow V and J genes to be identified. Amplicon sequencing was performed on an Illumina platform through the commercial immunoSEQ service. Primer bias and sequencing errors were corrected using previously described methods, and TCRAD and TCRB definitions followed the IMGT database. Repertoires were analysed with immunoSEQ Analyzer 3.0 and VDJTools, covering basic statistics, V/J segment usage, diversity estimates, rarefaction and pairwise overlap. Diversity was estimated using the Chao1, ChaoE, Efron-Thisted, Shannon and inverse Simpson indices, and was also estimated on datasets down-sampled to the size of the smallest sample. Repertoire overlap used strict matching of CDR3 nucleotide sequence, V gene and J gene, with Jaccard-based multidimensional scaling clustering. On average, thymus samples yielded approximately 780,000 unique TCRB clonotypes, whereas blood samples yielded approximately 90,000.

The source material was thymocytes. This TCR was recovered from a girl under three years old with a congenital heart defect. Donor details come from another sample of the same person, matched by shared clones. The chain couples TRBV11-2 to TRBJ2-3; TRBD2 agrees with 10 junctional bases. The nucleotides are TGTGCCAGCAGCCTCTTTGGGGCCAGCGGGGGGGCAGATACGCAGTATTTT. This codes for CASSLFGASGGADTQYF.